The 4 T cell receptor beta chains listed next were all sequenced from one sample in a study of blood T cells in healthy people across ages. The authors ran a second PCR of roughly 6 to 12 cycles using a sample-barcoded 5' primer and a J-beta primer mix. MiXCR, run by TCRdb on the 5' RACE reads, gives a single entry per CDR3 protein. Of approximately 790,000 distinct CDR3 sequences listed, around 62% are singletons. The sequencing input was blood. These receptors originate from a man younger than 40 in good health.

This clonotype occurred once. The chain links TRBV7-2 to TRBJ2-5; D is perhaps TRBD1 (7 bases). The germline gives CDR1 SGHTA, CDR2 FQGNSA. Deletions cut 5 bases from V and 4 bases from J, with 23 bases between. This CDR3 is 17 amino acids long. The CDR3 is CASSPTTGSRLGETQYF. DNA of the CDR3: TGTGCCAGCAGCCCTACGACAGGGTCCCGACTAGGAGAGACCCAGTACTTC.

This chain links TRBV20-1 with TRBJ2-1; 11 bases align to TRBD2. The DNA end is a closer match to TRBJ2-7, so the J assignment may be wrong. CDR3 length: 14 amino acids. CDR1 and CDR2 from the germline V gene are DFQATT and SNEGSKA (reference sequence). CDR3 in amino acids: CSAETSGVYNEQYF. The DNA of the CDR3 is TGCAGTGCAGAGACTAGCGGGGTATACAATGAGCAGTACTTC.

This clonotype was detected ten times or more. V is TRBV23-1 and J is TRBJ2-3; a weak D match, TRBD1 (6 bases). TRBV23-1 is an ORF, with its function uncertain. This CDR3 has 17 amino acids. V was cut by 3 bases and J by 5 bases, with 21 bases left in between. The CDR3 coding sequence is TGCGCCAGCAGTCATCAGGCCGGCAGGGGAGAAGAAGATACGCAGTATTTT. Protein sequence: CASSHQAGRGEEDTQYF.

This clonotype was counted only a few times. V is TRBV12-3 or TRBV12-4 and J is TRBJ2-1; D perhaps matches TRBD1 (5 bases). Deletions cut 1 base from V and 9 bases from J, with 19 bases between. The CDR3 is made up of 16 amino acids. CDR3 sequence reads: CASSLVVRVFQGEQFF. The CDR3 nucleotides read TGTGCCAGCAGTTTAGTCGTTCGAGTCTTCCAGGGTGAGCAGTTCTTC.